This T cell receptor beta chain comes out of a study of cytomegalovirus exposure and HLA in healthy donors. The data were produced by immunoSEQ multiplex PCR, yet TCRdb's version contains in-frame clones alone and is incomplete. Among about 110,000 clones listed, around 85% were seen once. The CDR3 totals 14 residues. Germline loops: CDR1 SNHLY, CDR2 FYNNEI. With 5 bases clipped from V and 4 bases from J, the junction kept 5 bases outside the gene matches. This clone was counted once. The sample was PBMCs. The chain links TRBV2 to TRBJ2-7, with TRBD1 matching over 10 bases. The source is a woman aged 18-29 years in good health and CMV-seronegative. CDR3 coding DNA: TGTGCCAGCAGTCCGGGACAGGGGAATTACGAGCAGTACTTC. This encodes CASSPGQGNYEQYF.